This entry lists 5 T cell receptor beta chains sequenced from one sample in a study of glioma-infiltrating T cells after dendritic cell vaccination (dated by TCRdb to about 2016). Per the publication, the time point label means: after dendritic cell vaccination, including at tumor progression/relapse. The library came from the immunoSEQ multiplex PCR assay. TCRdb retrieved this table from immuneACCESS and kept in-frame rearrangements only. Not all clones are present; in checked studies, unresolved V genes account for under half, and no reason is known for the remainder. This sample has tens of thousands of clones in its table, and roughly 80% of those were observed once. The biggest ten clones account for about 15% of the sample. The specimen was blood, collected after dendritic cell vaccination. The receptor source for this set is a human donor with glioblastoma.

For this clone: Other nucleotide sequences from this sample produce the same CDR3. The V and J genes are TRBV7-8 and TRBJ1-6, with 10 bases fitting TRBD1. Germline CDR1 SGHVS, CDR2 FQNEAQ. V gave up 3 bases and J gave up 9 bases; unmatched junction bases: 5. The CDR3 has 15 residues. CDR3 coding DNA: TGTGCCAGCAGCTTTTACAGGACAGGGGGTTCACCCCTCCACTTT. The encoded protein is CASSFYRTGGSPLHF.

CDR3 coding DNA: TGTGCCAGCAGCTTGCCGGGGGTGTACAATGAGCAGTTCTTC. Its protein is CASSLPGVYNEQFF. The chain has TRBV5-4 and TRBJ2-1; possible D gene TRBD2, 6 bases. V lost 1 base to trimming and J lost 4 bases, with 9 bases between them. The length of the CDR3 is 14 residues. Germline lookup yields CDR1 SGHNT and CDR2 YYREEE (reference sequence).

The chain carries TRBV5-1 and TRBJ1-3; 8 nucleotides align to TRBD1. CDR1 and CDR2 from the germline V gene are SGHRS and YFSETQ. V lost 2 bases and J lost 4; bases outside the gene matches: 5. This CDR3 comprises 15 residues. CDR3 protein: CASSFGQGGGNTIYF. The CDR3 nucleotides read TGCGCCAGCAGCTTCGGACAGGGAGGGGGAAACACCATATATTTT.

This chain connects TRBV6-5 to TRBJ2-5, with 7 nucleotides matching TRBD1. The germline CDR1 and CDR2 sequences are MNHEY and SVGAGI. Losses at the gene ends were 2 bases for V and 5 bases for J; bases not matched to a gene: 11. There are 16 residues in the CDR3. CDR3 region: CASSYTSTGERETQYF. CDR3 in DNA: TGTGCCAGCAGTTACACTTCCACAGGGGAGAGGGAGACCCAGTACTTC.

V and J are TRBV9 and TRBJ2-7; the match to TRBD1 covers 12 bases. The ends lost 3 bases at V and 5 bases at J; junction bases unmatched: 6. Germline lookup yields CDR1 SGDLS and CDR2 YYNGEE. The CDR3 length is 15 residues. The CDR3: CASSAPGQGANEQYF. CDR3 in DNA: TGTGCCAGCAGCGCCCCGGGACAGGGGGCGAACGAGCAGTACTTC.